Given below is one T cell receptor (beta chain) in context. What it recognizes is unknown. Libraries were prepared by immunoSEQ multiplex PCR; TCRdb keeps only in-frame clonotypes and omits some of them. The sample holds 70,000 to 90,000 clones; roughly 86% are singletons and the top ten take over 0.75%. The data were taken from a study of radiotherapy plus CTLA-4 blockade in lung cancer. Study as a whole: For 15% to 20% of patients, objective responses occurred, and about 33% had disease control.

CTLA-4 blockade using ipilimumab, together with focal radiation, was received by patients with chemo-refractory metastatic non-small-cell lung cancer. Study results and caveats: Blood TCR clones of tumor origin expanded after radiotherapy plus ipilimumab. Alongside interferon-beta, early blood T cell clone dynamics were reportedly the best predictor of response.

CDR3 length equals 16 residues. V shed 7 bases and J 4 bases; nucleotides not matched to a gene: 6. Germline lookup yields CDR1 SNHLY and CDR2 FYNNEI. This receptor was identified in a human donor with non-small cell lung cancer who had stable disease on radiotherapy plus ipilimumab. Sequenced material: peripheral blood, taken from a patient treated with radiotherapy plus ipilimumab. The V gene is TRBV2, the J gene TRBJ2-1; TRBD2 matches 14 bases. In nucleotides, the CDR3 is TGTGCCAGCAAGGGACTAGCGGGAGCGGAGTACAATGAGCAGTTCTTC. Protein product: CASKGLAGAEYNEQFF.